The next 27 T cell receptor beta chains were all read from a single sample in a study of monozygotic twins with inflammatory bowel disease. TCRdb re-analyzed the 5' RACE reads; it lists each CDR3 protein once, without DNA. This repertoire includes some 450,000 distinct CDR3 sequences. Sequencing was performed on blood. These receptors originate from a human donor with ulcerative colitis or Crohn's disease, or a healthy co-twin of an affected twin (not recorded which).

This chain connects TRBV11-2 to TRBJ2-7; without DNA, the TCRdb call of TRBD2 cannot be checked. In germline, CDR1 is SGHAT, CDR2 FQNNGV. The CDR3 runs to 15 residues. The CDR3 protein is CASSLGRERSYEQYF.

This sequence joins TRBV10-3 and TRBJ2-5; TCRdb designates TRBD1, a call that cannot be tested without DNA. The CDR3 extends over 13 amino acids. Per germline, CDR1 ENHRY and CDR2 SYGVKD. The chain's CDR3 is CAISGGQQETQYF.

The gene calls are TRBV18 and TRBJ2-7; TCRdb's D call, TRBD1, is unchecked because there is no DNA. CDR1 is KGHSH, CDR2 LQKENI, per germline. The CDR3 runs to 13 residues. CDR3 amino acids: CASSPGGPTGQYF.

The chain combines TRBV6-5 with TRBJ1-6; no DNA is available, so the TRBD1 call from TCRdb remains unchecked. The CDR3 is 18 residues long. CDR1 is MNHEY and CDR2 is SVGAGI in the germline V gene. The CDR3 reads CASSYSSGASSYNSPLHF.

This sequence joins TRBV20-1 and TRBJ2-5; as DNA is missing, the TRBD1 call by TCRdb cannot be tested. The CDR3 is 12 amino acids. Looked up from germline, CDR1 is DFQATT and CDR2 is SNEGSKA (reference sequence). CDR3 sequence reads: CSARGQEETQYF.

The chain joins TRBV15 to TRBJ2-5; TCRdb calls TRBD1, which cannot be checked without DNA. CDR1 LNHNV and CDR2 YYDKDF come from the germline V gene (reference sequence). The CDR3 sequence is 16 residues long. CDR3 sequence reads: CATSRDPRDRVKTQYF.

V gene TRBV9 combines with J gene TRBJ2-7; TCRdb designates TRBD1, a call that cannot be tested without DNA. Germline CDR1 and CDR2: SGDLS and YYNGEE. The CDR3 has 18 residues. CDR3 residues: CASSPRRGGRSDLYEQYF.

The chain recombines TRBV10-3 with TRBJ1-5; as DNA is missing, the TRBD1 call by TCRdb cannot be tested. Germline values: CDR1 ENHRY, CDR2 SYGVKD. The CDR3 extends over 19 amino acids. The CDR3 sequence: CAISGDPGQGPGSNQPQHF.

The V call is TRBV5-1, the J call TRBJ1-2. CDR3 length: 14 amino acids. Germline-derived CDR1 and CDR2 are SGHRS and YFSETQ. CDR3 in amino acids: CASSRTWDSGFYTF.

The genes are TRBV20-1 and TRBJ2-7; there is no DNA to check the TCRdb D call of TRBD1. In germline, CDR1 is DFQATT, CDR2 SNEGSKA (reference sequence). The CDR3 sequence is 11 residues long. CDR3 loop: CALGQASEQYF.

The chain recombines TRBV3-1 with TRBJ2-7; TCRdb designates TRBD1, a call that cannot be tested without DNA. The CDR3 loop spans 15 amino acids. Germline values: CDR1 LGHDT, CDR2 YNNKEL (reference sequence). This CDR3 reads CASYGGRGSSYEQYF.

V gene TRBV10-3 combines with J gene TRBJ2-3. CDR3 size: 13 residues. Germline values: CDR1 ENHRY, CDR2 SYGVKD. The CDR3: CAIYASSTDTQYF.

This sequence joins TRBV12-3 or TRBV12-4 and TRBJ2-5; the TRBD1 assignment by TCRdb is unverifiable without DNA. CDR3 length: 15 residues. The CDR3 protein is CASSFPGQMQETQYF.

The chain recombines TRBV20-1 with TRBJ1-2; the TCRdb call, TRBD1, lacks DNA for checking. Germline CDR1 is DFQATT and CDR2 is SNEGSKA (reference sequence). The CDR3 is made up of 14 amino acids. The CDR3 sequence is CSAPPSQGGHGYTF.

The J gene is TRBJ2-7, the V gene TRBV10-3; TCRdb indicates TRBD2, and absent DNA this call remains unverified. Germline V lookup: CDR1 ENHRY, CDR2 SYGVKD. The CDR3 covers 15 residues. CDR3 amino acids: CAISGRTEGSYEQYF.

The CDR3 spells CASSYRGGITEAFF. The chain carries TRBV6-5 and TRBJ1-1; TCRdb's D call of TRBD1 is untestable without DNA. CDR1 is MNHEY, CDR2 SVGAGI, per germline. CDR3 length: 14 amino acids.

The chain carries TRBV5-1 and TRBJ2-1; TCRdb picks TRBD2, but there is no DNA to check that call. This CDR3 contains 18 residues. The germline CDR1 and CDR2 sequences are SGHRS and YFSETQ. CDR3 protein: CASSLSRAGAIPHNEQFF. The entire variable domain, with the rest obtained from reference TRBV5-1 and TRBJ2-1, is as follows: KAGVTQTPRYLIKTRGQQVTLSCSPISGHRSVSWYQQTPGQGLQFLFEYFSETQRNKGNFPGRFSGRQFSNSRSEMNVSTLELGDSALYLCASSLSRAGAIPHNEQFFGPGTRLTVL.

The chain couples TRBV6-1 to TRBJ1-4; TCRdb designates TRBD1, a call that cannot be tested without DNA. Looked up from germline, CDR1 is MNHNS and CDR2 is SASEGT. This CDR3 comprises 15 residues. The CDR3 here is CASSEETGWGEKLFF.

The V gene is TRBV6-5, the J gene TRBJ1-1. The germline V gene encodes CDR1 MNHEY and CDR2 SVGAGI. This CDR3 spans 14 amino acids. This chain's CDR3 is CASSYLGPGSEAFF.

The gene calls are TRBV5-1 and TRBJ2-1; TCRdb returns TRBD1, unconfirmable since there is no DNA. Germline V gene data show CDR1 as SGHRS and CDR2 as YFSETQ. The CDR3 runs to 14 residues. This chain's CDR3 is CASSPMDSYNEQFF.

The gene calls are TRBV29-1 and TRBJ2-1. This CDR3 comprises 13 residues. Germline CDR1 is SQVTM and CDR2 is ANQGSEA. The CDR3 protein is CSVDVAPSNEQFF.

The CDR3 sequence is CSARTSESSYNEQFF. The V call is TRBV20-1, the J call TRBJ2-1; the TRBD2 assignment by TCRdb is unverifiable without DNA. Germline loops: CDR1 DFQATT, CDR2 SNEGSKA (reference sequence). The CDR3 is 15 amino acids.

J is TRBJ2-3 and V is TRBV10-3; there is no DNA to check the TCRdb D call of TRBD1. Germline CDR1 ENHRY, CDR2 SYGVKD. The CDR3 is 15 residues long. This CDR3 reads CAISGGQDTTDTQYF.

The chain combines TRBV10-3 with TRBJ2-7. Germline lookup yields CDR1 ENHRY and CDR2 SYGVKD. The CDR3 is 13 residues long. The CDR3 loop reads CAIRVGPAYEQYF.

The chain couples TRBV30 to TRBJ2-7. Germline V gene sequence: CDR1 GTSNPN, CDR2 SVGIG (reference sequence). The CDR3 runs to 13 residues. Here the CDR3 reads CAGLRGNPYEQYF.

V and J are TRBV5-4 and TRBJ2-7. The CDR3 sequence is 14 residues long. CDR1 is SGHNT and CDR2 is YYREEE in the germline V gene (reference sequence). The CDR3 region is CASSLAPGSYEQYF.

The chain links TRBV6-5 to TRBJ2-1; TCRdb's D call, TRBD2, is unchecked because there is no DNA. There are 15 residues in the CDR3. Germline loops: CDR1 MNHEY, CDR2 SVGAGI. CDR3 amino acids: CASSSGTTGHNEQFF.